The rows below give T cell receptor beta chains drawn from one sample of a study of control samples from healthy donors and cancer patients. The repertoire was sequenced with immunoSEQ multiplex PCR; TCRdb's copy has only in-frame clones and lacks some. The table shows roughly 150,000 clones, with nearly 95% occurring only once. The sequenced material came from blood. These receptor sequences come from a man between 45 and 60 years old in good health. The CDR3 runs from the conserved cysteine through the conserved F or W. A D gene is named only where the DNA matches it firmly. A clone size is listed for some rows: how often the clone was seen (once, few, many), or a class if it is expanded.

NA	TRBD1	TRBV6-6	TRBJ2-5	CASSYPGTGIETQYF	TGTGCCAGCAGTTACCCCGGGACAGGGATAGAGACCCAGTACTTC
NA	TRBD2	TRBV5-1	TRBJ2-5	CASSSLFNLAGVGETQYF	TGCGCCAGCAGCTCGCTATTCAACCTAGCGGGAGTTGGGGAGACCCAGTACTTC
NA	NA	TRBV28	TRBJ1-3	CASSFPDGRGNTIYF	TGTGCCAGCAGTTTCCCGGATGGGAGAGGAAACACCATATATTTT
NA	NA	TRBV6-5	TRBJ2-3	CASSYSSQGLSDTQYF	TGTGCCAGCAGTTACTCGAGCCAGGGGTTGTCAGATACGCAGTATTTT
NA	TRBD1	TRBV5-1	TRBJ1-2	CASSAGDRASLGSYTF	TGCGCCAGCAGCGCCGGCGACAGGGCGAGCTTGGGGAGCTACACCTTC
NA	TRBD1	TRBV28	TRBJ2-5	CATFYRDRGRPSGRGSLKETQYF	TGTGCCACCTTTTATCGGGACAGGGGGCGGCCTAGCGGGAGAGGGTCGCTAAAAGAGACCCAGTACTTC
NA	TRBD2	TRBV3-1/TRBV3-2	TRBJ2-7	CASSGGLAGGVQYF	TGTGCCAGCAGCGGAGGACTAGCGGGAGGGGTGCAGTACTTC
once	NA	TRBV9	TRBJ2-3	CASSATGLSTDTQYF	TGTGCCAGCAGCGCCACGGGACTTAGCACAGATACGCAGTATTTT
NA	TRBD1	TRBV18	TRBJ1-5	CASSHQGTGNQPQHF	TGTGCCAGCTCACACCAGGGGACAGGGAATCAGCCCCAGCATTTT
once	NA	TRBV6-5	TRBJ1-6	CASSYVKGLGNSPLHF	TGTGCCAGCAGTTACGTAAAGGGGCTTGGAAATTCACCCCTCCACTTT
NA	NA	TRBV2	TRBJ2-7	CASSGLRGYEQYF	TGTGCCAGCAGTGGTTTAAGGGGCTACGAGCAGTACTTC